This T cell receptor beta chain was captured in a study of OX40 agonist ivuxolimab in advanced cancers. At the level of the study: Ivuxolimab was administered intravenously to patients at 0.01 to 10 mg/kg every 2 weeks. Eligibility admitted prior anti-PD-1, anti-PD-L1 or anti-CTLA-4 therapy; about 39% had some. The dose-escalation group included hepatocellular carcinoma, melanoma, renal cell carcinoma and head and neck cancer.

Profiled with immunoSEQ multiplex PCR; TCRdb holds only in-frame clones, not every one. This sample has some 70,000 clones, with roughly 83% found just once. Here the sequenced sample was CD4+ or CD8+ T cells sorted from blood, taken in a trial of the OX40 agonist ivuxolimab. The clonotype was recovered from an adult with an advanced solid tumor such as melanoma, head and neck, liver or kidney cancer.

The CDR3 is CASSSRGRQETQYF. The CDR3 nucleotides are TGTGCCAGCAGCTCCCGTGGACGGCAAGAGACCCAGTACTTC. This chain connects TRBV7-2 to TRBJ2-5; no clear D gene. Germline CDR1 SGHTA, CDR2 FQGNSA. Trimming removed 4 bases from V and 2 bases from J, with 11 bases in between. This CDR3 is 14 amino acids long.